Given below is one T cell receptor (beta chain) in context. An end of the junction does not agree with germline; a read error may underlie this. This CDR3 is 15 amino acids long. CDR1 is PRHDT and CDR2 is FYEKMQ in the germline V gene (reference sequence). This specimen comes from a study of T-cell memory formation after mild COVID-19. TCRdb re-derived calls from the 5' RACE reads in MiXCR, one entry per CDR3 protein. The sample lists about 110,000 distinct CDR3 sequences; about a sixth were seen once. This chain connects TRBV13 to TRBJ2-6; D uncertain. Material: PBMCs or a T cell subset sorted from them (not recorded which). This TCR was sampled from an adult woman who had mild COVID-19 (a few samples of this study predate the infection). Cell type and time point are not known. For the CDR3, the DNA is TGTGCCAGCAGCTTGCCGGGCTCTGGGTCCAACGTCCTGACTTTC. As protein: CASSLPGSGSNVLTF.